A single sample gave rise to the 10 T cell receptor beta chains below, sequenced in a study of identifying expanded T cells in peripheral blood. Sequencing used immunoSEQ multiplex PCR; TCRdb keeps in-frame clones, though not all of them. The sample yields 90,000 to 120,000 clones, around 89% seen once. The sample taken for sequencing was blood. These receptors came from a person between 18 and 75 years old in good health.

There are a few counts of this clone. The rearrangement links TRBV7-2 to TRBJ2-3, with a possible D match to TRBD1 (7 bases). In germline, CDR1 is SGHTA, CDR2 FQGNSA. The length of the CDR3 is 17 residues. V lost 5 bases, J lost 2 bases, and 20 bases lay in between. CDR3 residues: CASSRGTARDFTDTQYF. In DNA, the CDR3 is TGTGCCAGCAGCCGCGGGACAGCGAGAGACTTCACAGATACGCAGTATTTT.

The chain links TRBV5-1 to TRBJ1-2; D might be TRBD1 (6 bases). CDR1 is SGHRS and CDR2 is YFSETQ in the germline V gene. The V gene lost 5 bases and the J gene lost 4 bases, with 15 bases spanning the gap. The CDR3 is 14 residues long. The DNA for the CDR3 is TGCGCCAGCAGAACGGACAGAGATTTCTATGGCTACACCTTC. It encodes CASRTDRDFYGYTF.

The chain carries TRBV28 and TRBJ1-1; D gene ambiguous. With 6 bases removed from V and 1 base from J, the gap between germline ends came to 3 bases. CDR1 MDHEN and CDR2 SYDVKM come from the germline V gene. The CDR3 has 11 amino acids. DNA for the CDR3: TGTGCCAGCAGGGAGAACACTGAAGCTTTCTTT. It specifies CASRENTEAFF. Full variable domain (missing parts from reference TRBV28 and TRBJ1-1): DVKVTQSSRYLVKRTGEKVFLECVQDMDHENMFWYRQDPGLGLRLIYFSYDVKMKEKGDIPEGYSVSREKKERFSLILESASTNQTSMYLCASRENTEAFFGQGTRLTVV.

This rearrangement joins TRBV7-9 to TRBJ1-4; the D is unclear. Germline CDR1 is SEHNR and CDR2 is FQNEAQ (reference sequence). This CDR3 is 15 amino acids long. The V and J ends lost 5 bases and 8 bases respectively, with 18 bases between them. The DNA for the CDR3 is TGTGCCAGCAGCCGGCAGCCGTCTCGTCAAGAAAAACTGTTTTTT. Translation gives CASSRQPSRQEKLFF.

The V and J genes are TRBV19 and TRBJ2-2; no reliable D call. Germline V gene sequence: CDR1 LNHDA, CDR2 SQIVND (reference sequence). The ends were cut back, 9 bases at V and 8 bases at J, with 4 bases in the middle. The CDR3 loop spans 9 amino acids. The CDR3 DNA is TGTGCCAGACAGGGGGAGCTGTTTTTT. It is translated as CARQGELFF.

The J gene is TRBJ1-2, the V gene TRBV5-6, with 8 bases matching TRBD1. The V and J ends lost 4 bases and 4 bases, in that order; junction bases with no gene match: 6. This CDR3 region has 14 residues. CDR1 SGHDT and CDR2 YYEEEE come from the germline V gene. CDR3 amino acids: CASSATGTGYGYTF. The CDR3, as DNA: TGTGCCAGCAGCGCAACCGGGACAGGCTATGGCTACACCTTC.

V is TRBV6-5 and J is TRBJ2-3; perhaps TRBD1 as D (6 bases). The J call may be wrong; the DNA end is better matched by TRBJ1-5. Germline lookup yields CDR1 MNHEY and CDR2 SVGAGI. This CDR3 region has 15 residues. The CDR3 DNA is TGTGCCAGCAGTTACGGGGGGGCCTCCGGAGATACGCAGCATTTT. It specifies CASSYGGASGDTQHF.

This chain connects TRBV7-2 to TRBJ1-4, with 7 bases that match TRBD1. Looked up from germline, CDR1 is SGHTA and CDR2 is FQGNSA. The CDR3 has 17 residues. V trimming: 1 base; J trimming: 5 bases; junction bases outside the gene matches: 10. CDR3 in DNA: TGTGCCAGCAGCTTAGGGGGTAGGGGACAGATCAATGAAAAACTGTTTTTT. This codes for CASSLGGRGQINEKLFF.

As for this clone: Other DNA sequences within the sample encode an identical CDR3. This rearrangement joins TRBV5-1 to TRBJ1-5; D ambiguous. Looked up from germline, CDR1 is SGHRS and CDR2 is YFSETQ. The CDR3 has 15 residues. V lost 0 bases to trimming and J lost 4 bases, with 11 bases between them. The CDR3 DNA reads TGCGCCAGCAGCTTGGATGGCGGCAAAAATCAGCCCCAGCATTTT. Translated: CASSLDGGKNQPQHF.

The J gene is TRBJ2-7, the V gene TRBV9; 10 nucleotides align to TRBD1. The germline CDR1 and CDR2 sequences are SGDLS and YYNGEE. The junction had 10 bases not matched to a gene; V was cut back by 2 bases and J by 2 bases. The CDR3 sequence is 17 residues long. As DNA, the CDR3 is TGTGCCAGCAGCGTTCAGGACAGGGGGATAGAAACCTACGAGCAGTACTTC. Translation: CASSVQDRGIETYEQYF.